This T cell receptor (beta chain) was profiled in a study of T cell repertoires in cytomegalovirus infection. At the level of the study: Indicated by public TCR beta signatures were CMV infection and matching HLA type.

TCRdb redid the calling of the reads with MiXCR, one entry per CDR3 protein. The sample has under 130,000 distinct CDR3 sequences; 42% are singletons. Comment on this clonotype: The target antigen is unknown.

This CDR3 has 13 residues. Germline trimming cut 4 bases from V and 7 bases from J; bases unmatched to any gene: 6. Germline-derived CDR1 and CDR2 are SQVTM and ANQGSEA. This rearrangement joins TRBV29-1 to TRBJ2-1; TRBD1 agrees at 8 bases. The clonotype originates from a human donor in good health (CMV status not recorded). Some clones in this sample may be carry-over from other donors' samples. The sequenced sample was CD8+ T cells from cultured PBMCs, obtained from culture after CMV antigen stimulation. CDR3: CSVGQGNSNEQFF. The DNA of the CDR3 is TGCAGCGTTGGACAGGGGAATAGTAATGAGCAGTTCTTC.